Below are 27 T cell receptor beta chains sequenced from a single sample in a study of neurological immune-mediated disorders. TCRdb passed the 5' RACE reads through MiXCR, listing each CDR3 protein once. The table has tens of thousands of distinct CDR3 sequences, over 20% seen once. Sequencing was performed on PBMCs. The receptor set was obtained from a woman aged 65 to 85 in good health.

This clonotype came up many times. This chain joins TRBV6-1 and TRBJ2-1, with D perhaps matching TRBD2 (6 bases). Trimming took off 4 bases at V and 4 bases at J, with 11 bases between the two ends. There are 14 residues in the CDR3. Germline-derived CDR1 and CDR2 are MNHNS and SASEGT. CDR3 region: CASSAGTSYNEQFF. The CDR3 DNA reads TGTGCCAGCAGTGCCGGGACTTCGTACAATGAGCAGTTCTTC.

V and J are TRBV6-2 or TRBV6-3 and TRBJ1-5, with 10 nucleotides matching TRBD1. The V and J ends lost 2 bases and 3 bases, in that order; junction bases with no gene match: 10. CDR3 length: 18 amino acids. Germline V gene sequence: CDR1 MNHEY, CDR2 SVGEGT. The CDR3 is CASSYDVRTGGNNQPQHF. The CDR3 DNA follows: TGTGCCAGCAGTTACGACGTGCGGACAGGGGGTAACAATCAGCCCCAGCATTTT.

The chain employs TRBV5-1 and TRBJ2-6; unclear D gene. CDR1 is SGHRS and CDR2 is YFSETQ in the germline V gene. The CDR3 totals 14 residues. V lost 7 bases and J lost 1, with 9 bases in between. CDR3: CASAPVSGANVLTF. DNA for the CDR3: TGCGCCAGCGCTCCCGTATCTGGGGCCAACGTCCTGACTTTC.

This clonotype came up many times. This sequence joins TRBV3-1 and TRBJ1-4; D is possibly TRBD1 (5 bases). This CDR3 region has 15 residues. Germline V gene lookup returns CDR1 LGHDT and CDR2 YNNKEL (reference sequence). The V end was cut by 4 bases, the J end by 3 bases, with 12 bases between. DNA for the CDR3: TGTGCCAGCAGCCTAAACACGGGGGCTAATGAAAAACTGTTTTTT. Translation gives CASSLNTGANEKLFF.

The table lists this clonotype with many counts. The genes are TRBV12-3 or TRBV12-4 and TRBJ2-1; 11 nucleotides agree with TRBD2. This CDR3 contains 15 residues. The V and J ends lost 5 bases and 4 bases, in that order; junction bases with no gene match: 4. The CDR3 region is CASSHSGGGYNEQFF. CDR3 coding DNA: TGTGCCAGCAGTCATAGCGGGGGGGGTTACAATGAGCAGTTCTTC.

This chain joins TRBV28 and TRBJ2-2; tentative D call: TRBD1 (7 bases). From germline, CDR1 is MDHEN and CDR2 SYDVKM. The CDR3 spans 13 residues. V was clipped by 8 bases and J by 5 bases, with 12 bases between them. The CDR3: CASGGGETGELFF. The CDR3 DNA is TGTGCCAGCGGAGGGGGCGAGACCGGGGAGCTGTTTTTT.

CDR3 region: CSADPWLEADTQYF. CDR3 coding DNA: TGCAGTGCCGACCCGTGGCTAGAAGCAGATACGCAGTATTTT. The V gene is TRBV20-1, the J gene TRBJ2-3; D unresolved. The CDR3 has 14 amino acids. The germline gives CDR1 DFQATT, CDR2 SNEGSKA (reference sequence). V was trimmed by 6 bases and J by 4 bases, leaving 17 bases between them.

This chain joins TRBV14 and TRBJ2-1, with unresolved D. CDR3 length: 14 residues. Deletions cut 1 base from V and 3 bases from J, with 7 bases between. Germline CDR1 SGHDN, CDR2 FVKESK. Here the CDR3 reads CASSQGGVYNEQFF. DNA of the CDR3: TGTGCCAGCAGCCAAGGTGGTGTCTACAATGAGCAGTTCTTC.

This clonotype was picked up many times. The rearrangement links TRBV5-1 to TRBJ1-5, with a tentative D call TRBD1 (5 bases). Germline V gives CDR1 SGHRS, CDR2 YFSETQ. The V and J ends lost 9 bases and 6 bases respectively, with 28 bases between them. The CDR3 loop spans 17 amino acids. The DNA of the CDR3 is TGCGCCACCAAAGTCCATGGGCAGGGAGGTTTCGGTCAGCCCCAGCATTTT. Translated, it gives CATKVHGQGGFGQPQHF.

This clonotype came up a few times. J is TRBJ2-7 and V is TRBV18; TRBD1 matches 10 bases. The CDR3 is 15 amino acids. The germline CDR1 and CDR2 sequences are KGHSH and LQKENI. V lost 3 bases to trimming and J lost 2 bases; unmatched junction nucleotides: 4. The CDR3, as DNA: TGTGCCAGCTCACCGGGACAGGGGCGCACCTACGAGCAGTACTTC. It encodes CASSPGQGRTYEQYF. Variable domain in full (rest from reference TRBV18 and TRBJ2-7): NAGVMQNPRHLVRRRGQEARLRCSPMKGHSHVYWYRQLPEEGLKFMVYLQKENIIDESGMPKERFSAEFPKEGPSILRIQQVVRGDSAAYFCASSPGQGRTYEQYFGPGTRLTVT.

The chain is built from TRBV12-3 or TRBV12-4 and TRBJ1-6; no reliable D call. Trimming left V 6 bases short and J 9 bases short, with 18 bases between. The CDR3 is 15 amino acids. CDR3 sequence (DNA): TGTGCCAGCAGCCCGGTACATGGCCTGTTTTCACCCCTCCACTTT. This translates into CASSPVHGLFSPLHF.

This clonotype was counted ten times or more. The gene calls are TRBV20-1 and TRBJ2-3, with 8 positions matching TRBD2. Germline CDR1 reads DFQATT; CDR2 reads SNEGSKA (reference sequence). The CDR3 totals 13 residues. The trim removed 7 bases at V and 2 bases at J, leaving 5 bases unmatched. CDR3 residues: CSVPSGFTDTQYF. The CDR3 coding sequence is TGCAGTGTTCCTAGCGGGTTCACAGATACGCAGTATTTT.

This clonotype was seen more than once but under ten times. The rearrangement links TRBV18 to TRBJ1-2; D is undetermined. Trimming pared 11 bases from V and 3 bases from J, leaving 10 bases between. The CDR3 extends over 11 amino acids. Looked up from germline, CDR1 is KGHSH and CDR2 is LQKENI. In DNA form, the CDR3 reads TGTGCCTCGGGCGGGGACTATGGCTACACCTTC. This gives the protein CASGGDYGYTF.

Ten or more counts support this clonotype. Written as DNA, the CDR3 is TGCGCCAGCAGCTTGTGGGGACAAGGCTATGGCTACACCTTC. Translation: CASSLWGQGYGYTF. The V and J genes are TRBV5-1 and TRBJ1-2; TRBD1 might be the D (6 bases). CDR1 is SGHRS and CDR2 is YFSETQ in the germline V gene. V was cut by 1 base and J by 4 bases, with 11 bases left in between. The CDR3 is 14 amino acids.

This clonotype was seen ten or more times. This rearrangement joins TRBV6-4 to TRBJ2-1, with a possible D match to TRBD2 (6 bases). The CDR3 totals 17 residues. CDR1 and CDR2 from the germline V gene are MRHNA and SNTAGT. Trimming stripped 5 bases from V and 6 bases from J, with 23 bases between. CDR3 region: CASSLWASDRRGNEQFF. The CDR3 bases are TGTGCCAGCAGTCTTTGGGCTAGCGACCGTCGCGGCAATGAGCAGTTCTTC.

This clonotype was seen ten or more times. Written as DNA, the CDR3 is TGTGCCAGCAGCTTCCGGCTAGCGGACTACAATGAGCAGTTCTTC. Protein product: CASSFRLADYNEQFF. This chain connects TRBV7-8 to TRBJ2-1; 7 bases fit TRBD2. The CDR3 is 15 residues long. The V segment lost 3 bases and the J segment 3 bases; nucleotides outside the gene matches: 5. The germline gives CDR1 SGHVS, CDR2 FQNEAQ.

CDR3 sequence reads: CASSLDQGNTIYF. In DNA, the CDR3 is TGTGCCAGCAGCTTAGATCAGGGAAACACCATATATTTT. The chain links TRBV7-9 to TRBJ1-3, with D uncertain. V was pared by 1 base and J by 4 bases, with 5 bases between. There are 13 residues in the CDR3. Germline V gene data show CDR1 as SEHNR and CDR2 as FQNEAQ (reference sequence).

This clonotype appeared many times. The chain couples TRBV4-1 to TRBJ1-1; the D is unclear. This CDR3 comprises 14 residues. The V gene's germline CDR1 is MGHRA and CDR2 YSYEKL. Trimming pared 0 bases from V and 1 base from J, leaving 6 bases between. CDR3 in amino acids: CASSQEITNTEAFF. The CDR3 coding sequence is TGCGCCAGCAGCCAAGAAATAACGAACACTGAAGCTTTCTTT.

At least ten counts were recorded for this clonotype. V is TRBV7-2 and J is TRBJ2-7; TRBD2 aligns across 7 bases. Losses at the gene ends were 1 base for V and 2 bases for J; bases not matched to a gene: 5. Germline V lookup: CDR1 SGHTA, CDR2 FQGNSA. CDR3 length: 15 amino acids. This CDR3 reads CASSLERLAAYEQYF. The CDR3 nucleotides read TGTGCCAGCAGCTTAGAGAGGCTAGCGGCCTACGAGCAGTACTTC.

Many counts were recorded for this clonotype. The rearrangement joins TRBV20-1 to TRBJ2-2; 10 bases align to TRBD2. V trimming: 6 bases; J trimming: 1 base; junction bases outside the gene matches: 2. Per germline, CDR1 DFQATT and CDR2 SNEGSKA (reference sequence). There are 14 residues in the CDR3. CDR3 DNA: TGCAGTGCCATAGCGGGAGGGAACACCGGGGAGCTGTTTTTT. Translating gives CSAIAGGNTGELFF.

This clonotype was seen ten or more times. This chain uses TRBV7-8 with TRBJ2-3; TRBD2 matches 7 bases. The CDR3 has 16 residues. CDR1 is SGHVS, CDR2 FQNEAQ, per germline. After removal of 2 bases from V and 2 bases from J, the junction contained 7 bases not matched to a gene. CDR3 nucleotide sequence: TGTGCCAGCAGCTTATCCCACGCGGGAGACACAGATACGCAGTATTTT. Protein sequence: CASSLSHAGDTDTQYF.

This clonotype was detected a few times. J is TRBJ2-3 and V is TRBV7-9; no clear D gene. Per germline, CDR1 SEHNR and CDR2 FQNEAQ (reference sequence). V was pared by 1 base and J by 0 bases, with 8 bases between. The CDR3 contains 15 residues. The chain's CDR3 is CASSLGPTSTDTQYF. In DNA form, the CDR3 reads TGTGCCAGCAGCTTAGGGCCGACTAGCACAGATACGCAGTATTTT. The whole variable domain, remainder taken from reference TRBV7-9 and TRBJ2-3, is DTGVSQNPRHKITKRGQNVTFRCDPISEHNRLYWYRQTLGQGPEFLTYFQNEAQLEKSRLLSDRFSAERPKGSFSTLEIQRTEQGDSAMYLCASSLGPTSTDTQYFGPGTRLTVL.

The rearrangement joins TRBV5-1 to TRBJ2-1; D perhaps matches TRBD1 (6 bases). Looked up from germline, CDR1 is SGHRS and CDR2 is YFSETQ. V was clipped by 7 bases and J by 6 bases, with 14 bases between them. The CDR3 covers 13 residues. Written as DNA, the CDR3 is TGCGCCAGCGCTGGGGGCAGGGGCAATGAGCAGTTCTTC. It translates to CASAGGRGNEQFF.

This clonotype was counted at least ten times. This chain joins TRBV7-9 and TRBJ2-5; D may be TRBD1 (5 bases). Trimming stripped 5 bases from V and 2 bases from J, with 9 bases between. Germline lookup yields CDR1 SEHNR and CDR2 FQNEAQ (reference sequence). This CDR3 is 13 amino acids long. The CDR3 here is CASSRGSQETQYF. In nucleotides, the CDR3 is TGTGCCAGCAGCAGGGGAAGTCAAGAGACCCAGTACTTC.

This clonotype was counted ten times or more. The chain links TRBV4-3 to TRBJ1-2; 8 bases agree with TRBD1. The V gene's germline CDR1 is LGHNA and CDR2 YSLEER. V dropped 0 bases and J dropped 12; count of bases not matched to a gene: 12. CDR3 size: 15 residues. The CDR3 sequence is CASSQDRRQGRFHTF. The CDR3, as DNA: TGCGCCAGCAGCCAAGATCGGAGACAGGGGAGGTTTCACACCTTC.

This clonotype was picked up many times. The J gene is TRBJ2-3, the V gene TRBV5-1, with D hard to call. Trimming removed 4 bases from V and 0 bases from J, with 18 bases in between. Germline CDR1 reads SGHRS; CDR2 reads YFSETQ. The CDR3 totals 17 residues. The CDR3 protein is CASSDAPRALSTDTQYF. The CDR3 DNA reads as TGCGCCAGCAGCGACGCCCCTAGGGCCCTGAGCACAGATACGCAGTATTTT. The variable domain in full, with the rest retrieved from reference TRBV5-1 and TRBJ2-3, is KAGVTQTPRYLIKTRGQQVTLSCSPISGHRSVSWYQQTPGQGLQFLFEYFSETQRNKGNFPGRFSGRQFSNSRSEMNVSTLELGDSALYLCASSDAPRALSTDTQYFGPGTRLTVL.

This clonotype turned up a few times. This CDR3 reads CASSLDTSGGHEQYF. The CDR3 bases are TGTGCCAGCAGCTTGGATACTAGCGGGGGCCACGAGCAGTACTTC. The rearrangement uses TRBV5-4 and TRBJ2-7, with 11 bases matching TRBD2. Trimming at V came to 0 bases and at J to 5 bases, leaving 4 bases not matched to a gene. Germline CDR1 reads SGHNT; CDR2 reads YYREEE (reference sequence). CDR3 size: 15 residues.